This entry lists 6 T cell receptor beta chains sequenced from one sample in a study of PD-1 blockade in classical Hodgkin lymphoma. Stated time point: cycle 4 day 1 (C4D1), after less than 7 weeks of nivolumab. All patients experienced relapse after autologous stem cell transplantation, and brentuximab vedotin exposure was variable. Produced via immunoSEQ multiplex PCR; TCRdb's table is partial and in-frame only. The table records approximately 89,000 clones, more than 80% of them present only once. The sample in question was peripheral blood mononuclear cells (PBMCs), obtained before the fourth cycle of nivolumab. Every receptor here comes from a human donor with classical Hodgkin lymphoma.

This rearrangement joins TRBV6-1 to TRBJ1-2; D is perhaps TRBD1 (5 bases). Looked up from germline, CDR1 is MNHNS and CDR2 is SASEGT. The CDR3 extends over 15 amino acids. The ends were cut back, 6 bases at V and 8 bases at J, with 22 bases in the middle. CDR3 amino acids: CASRIQPTGAGGYTF. DNA of the CDR3: TGTGCCAGCAGGATACAGCCCACTGGGGCTGGGGGCTACACCTTC.

The CDR3 loop reads CASSEGSSGYTF. The CDR3 DNA is TGTGCCAGCAGCGAGGGTTCCTCTGGCTACACCTTC. V gene TRBV2 combines with J gene TRBJ1-2; D is unresolved. This CDR3 is built from 12 residues. Between the trimmed V and J ends, which lost 6 bases and 7 bases, there was a span of 12 bases. Germline CDR1 and CDR2: SNHLY and FYNNEI.

The rearrangement uses TRBV5-1 and TRBJ1-4; D not certain. The germline gives CDR1 SGHRS, CDR2 YFSETQ. Trimming removed 0 bases from V and 8 bases from J, with 11 bases in between. This CDR3 is 14 amino acids long. Here the CDR3 DNA reads TGCGCCAGCAGCTTGGATGGGGTAGGGGAAAAACTGTTTTTT. This encodes CASSLDGVGEKLFF.

CDR3 region: CASSHPGTSGHNEQFF. The CDR3 DNA follows: TGTGCCAGCAGTCATCCCGGGACTAGCGGACACAATGAGCAGTTCTTC. V gene TRBV11-2 combines with J gene TRBJ2-1; 11 positions agree with TRBD2. The CDR3 consists of 16 residues. Per germline, CDR1 SGHAT and CDR2 FQNNGV. V dropped 6 bases and J dropped 5; count of bases not matched to a gene: 9.

The CDR3 spells CAISDQGTNEKLFF. The DNA for the CDR3 is TGTGCCATCAGTGACCAAGGCACTAATGAAAAACTGTTTTTT. The V and J genes are TRBV10-3 and TRBJ1-4; no clear D. Trimming took 3 bases from V and 2 from J, leaving 7 bases between them. The CDR3 totals 14 residues. The germline CDR1 and CDR2 sequences are ENHRY and SYGVKD.

A few counts support this clone. The genes are TRBV7-9 and TRBJ1-2; TRBD1 is a possible D gene (5 bases). This CDR3 region has 14 residues. V shed 3 bases and J shed 10 bases, with 18 bases lying between them. Germline CDR1 and CDR2: SEHNR and FQNEAQ (reference sequence). The CDR3 region has the DNA TGTGCCAGCAGCTTCAGCCAGGCAGGGAAGGACTACACCTTC. It is translated as CASSFSQAGKDYTF.